Listed here is a single T cell receptor (beta chain). V dropped 3 bases and J dropped 3; count of bases not matched to a gene: 10. Germline V gives CDR1 LGHDT, CDR2 YNNKEL (reference sequence). There are 16 residues in the CDR3. The data are from a study of blood T cell repertoires in COVID-19. About the study: Sites in the United States, Italy and Spain provided acute and convalescent COVID-19 samples. PBMCs, B-cell-depleted T cells, or T cells were the source of the cDNA or gDNA that made up the material.

In the original processing: Researchers report that nucleated cell counts were estimated from reference gene primer amplification. Libraries were prepared by immunoSEQ multiplex PCR; TCRdb keeps only in-frame clonotypes and omits some of them. V and J calls and clone size follow that table, whereas D and trimming were derived from the DNA. The sample yields about 200,000 clones, over 75% seen once. Material: peripheral blood. The TCR sequence derives from a man aged 80 or over with acute or convalescent COVID-19. The V and J genes are TRBV3-1 (or the pseudogene TRBV3-2) and TRBJ2-5, with TRBD2 matching over 7 bases. In DNA form, the CDR3 reads TGTGCCAGCAGCCAGAGGGACTATTTGGTGAAAGAGACCCAGTACTTC. Protein product: CASSQRDYLVKETQYF.